This passage covers 25 T cell receptor beta chains from one sample sequenced in a study of shared clonotypes between healthy human individuals. Clones were sequenced by immunoSEQ multiplex PCR, and TCRdb holds only the in-frame ones, with some missing. The sample lists millions of clones; more than 80% were seen once. What was sequenced was naive CD4+ T cells sorted from blood. Subset here: CD45RA+ positively selected. These receptors were taken from a man aged 18 to 35 in good health.

This chain joins TRBV5-1 and TRBJ1-3; possible D gene TRBD1, 5 bases. Germline assignment: CDR1 SGHRS and CDR2 YFSETQ. CDR3 length: 17 residues. The V end was cut by 0 bases, the J end by 0 bases, with 13 bases between. In DNA, the CDR3 is TGCGCCAGCAGCTTGGAGCTTTTGGGGACCTCTGGAAACACCATATATTTT. The encoded protein is CASSLELLGTSGNTIYF.

The chain recombines TRBV7-9 with TRBJ1-1, with 7 positions matching TRBD1. Trimming cost V 3 bases and J 3 bases; bases outside gene matches: 7. Germline values: CDR1 SEHNR, CDR2 FQNEAQ (reference sequence). This CDR3 comprises 15 residues. The CDR3: CASSLGQGGDTEAFF. Here the CDR3 DNA reads TGTGCCAGCAGCTTGGGGCAGGGGGGCGACACTGAAGCTTTCTTT.

This chain links TRBV2 with TRBJ1-6, with D hard to call. Germline CDR1 reads SNHLY; CDR2 reads FYNNEI. V was shortened by 3 bases and J by 0 bases, with 9 bases between the two germline ends. CDR3 size: 16 residues. The CDR3 reads CASSELGSSYNSPLHF. The DNA of the CDR3 is TGTGCCAGCAGTGAGCTTGGGAGCTCCTATAATTCACCCCTCCACTTT.

The chain has TRBV6-5 and TRBJ2-2, with unresolved D. V was shortened by 9 bases and J by 2 bases, with 13 bases between the two germline ends. The CDR3 runs 14 residues. Germline V lookup: CDR1 MNHEY, CDR2 SVGAGI. The DNA for the CDR3 is TGTGCCAGTTCGTCCCGAAGCAACACCGGGGAGCTGTTTTTT. This gives the protein CASSSRSNTGELFF.

The V and J genes are TRBV7-6 and TRBJ1-5; D remains ambiguous. This CDR3 comprises 13 residues. The V gene's germline CDR1 is SGHVS and CDR2 FNYEAQ. The V end was cut by 1 base, the J end by 1 base, with 2 bases between. This chain's CDR3 is CASSLESNQPQHF. The DNA for the CDR3 is TGTGCCAGCAGCTTAGAGAGCAATCAGCCCCAGCATTTT.

The chain uses TRBV5-1 and TRBJ1-5, with D unclear. Trimming removed 0 bases at V and 4 bases at J, with 8 bases between. Germline CDR1 reads SGHRS; CDR2 reads YFSETQ. The CDR3 runs 14 residues. CDR3 sequence reads: CASSLGLENQPQHF. The DNA for the CDR3 is TGCGCCAGCAGCTTGGGGCTCGAGAATCAGCCCCAGCATTTT.

This chain uses TRBV23-1 with TRBJ2-6; D may be TRBD1 (6 bases). TRBV23-1 is identified as an open reading frame with a role that is uncertain. V dropped 4 bases and J dropped 0 bases, with 13 bases sitting between them. CDR3 length: 17 amino acids. The CDR3 is CASSPADRSSGANVLTF. In DNA form, the CDR3 reads TGCGCCAGCAGTCCGGCGGACAGAAGCTCTGGGGCCAACGTCCTGACTTTC.

The chain carries TRBV7-2 and TRBJ1-1; no firm D call. This CDR3 comprises 14 residues. Trimming pared 2 bases from V and 3 bases from J, leaving 10 bases between. The V gene's germline CDR1 is SGHTA and CDR2 FQGNSA. The CDR3 DNA sequence: TGTGCCAGCAGCTTACTTTCGGGGTACACTGAAGCTTTCTTT. This codes for CASSLLSGYTEAFF.

The chain recombines TRBV30 with TRBJ1-6; D possibly corresponds to TRBD1 (6 bases). Germline CDR1 is GTSNPN and CDR2 is SVGIG (reference sequence). V was pared by 5 bases and J by 6 bases, with 17 bases between. This CDR3 spans 15 amino acids. CDR3 protein: CAWFGKGQFNSPLHF. Written as DNA, the CDR3 is TGTGCCTGGTTCGGAAAAGGACAGTTTAATTCACCCCTCCACTTT.

The chain recombines TRBV19 with TRBJ2-7, with a tentative D call TRBD1 (6 bases). The germline V gene has CDR1 LNHDA and CDR2 SQIVND (reference sequence). Trimming cost V 3 bases and J 6 bases, with 15 bases left between them. The CDR3 runs to 14 residues. CDR3 coding DNA: TGTGCCAGTAGTATCTCCACAGGGTCGCTCGAGCAGTACTTC. Translation: CASSISTGSLEQYF. The full variable domain, rest sourced from reference TRBV19 and TRBJ2-7, is DGGITQSPKYLFRKEGQNVTLSCEQNLNHDAMYWYRQDPGQGLRLIYYSQIVNDFQKGDIAEGYSVSREKKESFPLTVTSAQKNPTAFYLCASSISTGSLEQYFGPGTRLTVT.

The genes are TRBV2 and TRBJ1-4; perhaps TRBD1 as D (6 bases). Germline V gene data show CDR1 as SNHLY and CDR2 as FYNNEI. The CDR3 loop spans 15 amino acids. With 2 bases removed from V and 5 bases from J, the gap between germline ends came to 12 bases. CDR3 DNA: TGTGCCAGCAGTGAAATAGGGGGTCTCAATGAAAAACTGTTTTTT. This gives the protein CASSEIGGLNEKLFF.

The chain combines TRBV10-3 with TRBJ1-3; 9 bases line up with TRBD1. Germline V lookup: CDR1 ENHRY, CDR2 SYGVKD. The CDR3 runs 14 residues. J lost 7 bases, V lost 6 bases, and 7 bases had no gene match. The DNA of the CDR3 is TGTGCCATCAGCCCGGGACAGGGACTTAACACCATATATTTT. Residues: CAISPGQGLNTIYF.

This chain links TRBV11-2 with TRBJ2-7, with 8 positions matching TRBD1. CDR1 is SGHAT and CDR2 is FQNNGV in the germline V gene. There are 16 residues in the CDR3. Germline trimming cut 4 bases from V and 3 bases from J; bases unmatched to any gene: 11. CDR3 sequence reads: CASSSAGQGVYYEQYF. DNA for the CDR3: TGTGCCAGCAGCTCTGCCGGACAGGGAGTATACTACGAGCAGTACTTC. Supplemented by reference TRBV11-2 and TRBJ2-7, the full variable domain reads EAGVAQSPRYKIIEKRQSVAFWCNPISGHATLYWYQQILGQGPKLLIQFQNNGVVDDSQLPKDRFSAERLKGVDSTLKIQPAKLEDSAVYLCASSSAGQGVYYEQYFGPGTRLTVT.

Only one count was recorded for this clone. The CDR3 bases are TGTGCCATCAGTGCTGACAGGAAGGGGACTGAAGCTTTCTTT. As protein: CAISADRKGTEAFF. This sequence joins TRBV10-3 and TRBJ1-1; a possible D gene is TRBD1 (6 bases). CDR1 is ENHRY, CDR2 SYGVKD, per germline. Trimming removed 4 bases at V and 5 bases at J, with 14 bases between. The CDR3 extends over 14 amino acids.

This clone was detected only a few times. The chain carries TRBV7-3 and TRBJ1-1; 8 positions agree with TRBD1. Germline CDR1 reads SGHTA; CDR2 reads FQGTGA. V lost 5 bases to trimming and J lost 13 bases; unmatched junction nucleotides: 9. The CDR3 has 12 amino acids. CDR3 bases: TGTGCCAGCAGCCAAGACGGACAGGGAGTTTTCTTT. Translating gives CASSQDGQGVFF.

This clone has a single count. The V call is TRBV7-6, the J call TRBJ2-2; D might be TRBD2 (5 bases). V was shortened by 0 bases and J by 4 bases, with 9 bases between the two germline ends. CDR3 length equals 15 residues. Germline values: CDR1 SGHVS, CDR2 FNYEAQ. The chain's CDR3 is CASSLARASTGELFF. The DNA for the CDR3 is TGTGCCAGCAGCTTAGCGAGGGCTTCCACCGGGGAGCTGTTTTTT.

This chain links TRBV9 with TRBJ2-5; D unclear. CDR3 size: 13 residues. Between the trimmed V and J ends, which lost 4 bases and 4 bases, there was a span of 11 bases. CDR1 is SGDLS and CDR2 is YYNGEE in the germline V gene. CDR3 in amino acids: CASSFKYGETQYF. CDR3 bases: TGTGCCAGCAGCTTCAAATACGGAGAGACCCAGTACTTC.

This chain joins TRBV6-1 and TRBJ2-7; D might be TRBD2 (5 bases). The CDR3 loop spans 13 amino acids. The V end lost 6 bases, the J end lost 5 bases, and 14 bases lay between the germline ends. From germline, CDR1 is MNHNS and CDR2 SASEGT. CDR3 nucleotides: TGTGCCAGCAGGGCCCCTAACGGGAACGAGCAGTACTTC. Protein product: CASRAPNGNEQYF.

The chain joins TRBV10-3 to TRBJ2-1, with D tentatively TRBD1 or TRBD2 (6 bases each). Germline lookup yields CDR1 ENHRY and CDR2 SYGVKD. The V end lost 8 bases, the J end lost 7 bases, and 21 bases lay between the germline ends. There are 15 residues in the CDR3. The CDR3 sequence is CAISGAGSTLNEQFF. CDR3 nucleotides: TGTGCCATCTCAGGGGCCGGGAGTACACTGAATGAGCAGTTCTTC.

The chain recombines TRBV7-2 with TRBJ1-3; D unresolved. CDR3 length equals 13 residues. The germline V gene has CDR1 SGHTA and CDR2 FQGNSA. V was pared by 5 bases and J by 2 bases, with 7 bases between. The CDR3 reads CASSPRAGNTIYF. The CDR3 nucleotides read TGTGCCAGCAGCCCTAGGGCTGGAAACACCATATATTTT. The entire variable domain, with the rest obtained from reference TRBV7-2 and TRBJ1-3, is as follows: GAGVSQSPSNKVTEKGKDVELRCDPISGHTALYWYRQSLGQGLEFLIYFQGNSAPDKSGLPSDRFSAERTGGSVSTLTIQRTQQEDSAVYLCASSPRAGNTIYFGEGSWLTVV.

The chain uses TRBV28 and TRBJ1-5; 7 nucleotides align to TRBD1. V was pared by 6 bases and J by 7 bases, with 3 bases of the junction left unmatched. Germline V gives CDR1 MDHEN, CDR2 SYDVKM. The CDR3 covers 12 residues. Written as DNA, the CDR3 is TGTGCCAGCAGGACAGGGCAACAGCCCCAGCATTTT. Amino acids: CASRTGQQPQHF.

The chain combines TRBV2 with TRBJ2-2; D gene uncertain. V dropped 6 bases and J dropped 3 bases, with 14 bases sitting between them. The germline V gene has CDR1 SNHLY and CDR2 FYNNEI. The length of the CDR3 is 15 residues. DNA of the CDR3: TGTGCCAGCAGAGGGTCCGGTGCAGACACCGGGGAGCTGTTTTTT. Translated, it gives CASRGSGADTGELFF.

V is TRBV5-1 and J is TRBJ2-7; D possibly uses TRBD1 or TRBD2 (6 bases each). The V gene's germline CDR1 is SGHRS and CDR2 YFSETQ. The length of the CDR3 is 14 residues. The ends were cut back, 2 bases at V and 7 bases at J, with 16 bases in the middle. The CDR3 nucleotides are TGCGCCAGCAGCTTAGGGGGGCAACAGCGAGAGCAGTACTTC. Encoded protein: CASSLGGQQREQYF. Full variable domain (rest looked up from reference TRBV5-1 and TRBJ2-7): KAGVTQTPRYLIKTRGQQVTLSCSPISGHRSVSWYQQTPGQGLQFLFEYFSETQRNKGNFPGRFSGRQFSNSRSEMNVSTLELGDSALYLCASSLGGQQREQYFGPGTRLTVT.

A word on this clone: The sample contains more than one DNA sequence encoding this CDR3. The genes are TRBV7-2 and TRBJ1-5; possible D gene TRBD1, 5 bases. Germline V gives CDR1 SGHTA, CDR2 FQGNSA. Deletions cut 2 bases from V and 2 bases from J, with 10 bases between. This CDR3 is built from 15 residues. Here the CDR3 DNA reads TGTGCCAGCAGCTTAAACCGGGGGGGCAATCAGCCCCAGCATTTT. Protein sequence: CASSLNRGGNQPQHF.

The J gene is TRBJ2-5, the V gene TRBV11-2, with D tentatively TRBD1 or TRBD2 (6 bases each). CDR1 is SGHAT, CDR2 FQNNGV, per germline. CDR3 length: 17 amino acids. V lost 8 bases and J lost 5, with 27 bases in between. In nucleotides, the CDR3 is TGTGCCAGCTCTAGAGGGGGAGGAGGCCGGTCCCCGGAGACCCAGTACTTC. It specifies CASSRGGGGRSPETQYF.